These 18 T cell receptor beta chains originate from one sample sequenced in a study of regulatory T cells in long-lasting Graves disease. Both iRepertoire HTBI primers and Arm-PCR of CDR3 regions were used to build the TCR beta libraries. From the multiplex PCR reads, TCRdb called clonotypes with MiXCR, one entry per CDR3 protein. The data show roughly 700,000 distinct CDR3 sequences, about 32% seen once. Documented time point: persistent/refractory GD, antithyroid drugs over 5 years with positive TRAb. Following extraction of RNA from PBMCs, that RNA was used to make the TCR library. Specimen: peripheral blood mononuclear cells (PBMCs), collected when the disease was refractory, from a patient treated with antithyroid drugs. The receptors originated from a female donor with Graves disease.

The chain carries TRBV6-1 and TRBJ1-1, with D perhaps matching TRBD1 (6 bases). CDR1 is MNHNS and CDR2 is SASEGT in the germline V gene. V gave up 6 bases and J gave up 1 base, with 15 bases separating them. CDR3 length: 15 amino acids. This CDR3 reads CASRPQGRANTEAFF. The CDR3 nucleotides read TGTGCCAGCAGACCACAGGGCCGCGCGAACACTGAAGCTTTCTTT.

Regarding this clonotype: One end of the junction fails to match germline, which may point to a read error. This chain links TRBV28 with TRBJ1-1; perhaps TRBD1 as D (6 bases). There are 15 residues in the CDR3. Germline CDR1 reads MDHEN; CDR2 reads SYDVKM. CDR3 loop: CASRPTGLGDTEVFF. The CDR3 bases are TGTGCCAGCAGACCCACAGGGTTGGGGGACACTGAAGTTTTCTTT.

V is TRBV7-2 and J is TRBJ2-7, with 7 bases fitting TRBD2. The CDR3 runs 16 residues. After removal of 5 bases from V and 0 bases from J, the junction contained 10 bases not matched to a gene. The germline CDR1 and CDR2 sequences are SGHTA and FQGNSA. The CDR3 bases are TGTGCCAGCAGCCAACTCGCTAGCGGATCCTCCTACGAGCAGTACTTC. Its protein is CASSQLASGSSYEQYF.

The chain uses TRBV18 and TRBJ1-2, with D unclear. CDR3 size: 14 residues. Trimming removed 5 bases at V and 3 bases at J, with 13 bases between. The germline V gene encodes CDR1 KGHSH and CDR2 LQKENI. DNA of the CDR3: TGTGCCAGCTCATCAGGAGGGCCGGACTATGGCTACACCTTC. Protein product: CASSSGGPDYGYTF.

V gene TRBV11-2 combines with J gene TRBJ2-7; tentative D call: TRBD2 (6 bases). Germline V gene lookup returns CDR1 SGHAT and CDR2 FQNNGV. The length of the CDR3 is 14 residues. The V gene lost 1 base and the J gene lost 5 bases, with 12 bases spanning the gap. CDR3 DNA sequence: TGTGCCAGCAGCTTAGCCTTCAGGGAGGACGAGCAGTACTTC. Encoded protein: CASSLAFREDEQYF.

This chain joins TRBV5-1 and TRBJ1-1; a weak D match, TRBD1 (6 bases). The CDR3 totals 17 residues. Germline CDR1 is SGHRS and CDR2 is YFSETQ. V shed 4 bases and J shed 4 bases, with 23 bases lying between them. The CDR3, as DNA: TGCGCCAGCAGCCGTGCTGGGAACCCTACAGGGCCCACTGAAGCTTTCTTT. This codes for CASSRAGNPTGPTEAFF.

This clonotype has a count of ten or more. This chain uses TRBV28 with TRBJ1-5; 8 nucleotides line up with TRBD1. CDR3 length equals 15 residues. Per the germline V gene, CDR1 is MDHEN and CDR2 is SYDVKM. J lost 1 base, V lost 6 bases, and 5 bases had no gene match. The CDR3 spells CASRETGGSNQPQHF. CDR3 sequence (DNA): TGTGCCAGCAGAGAAACAGGGGGGAGCAATCAGCCCCAGCATTTT. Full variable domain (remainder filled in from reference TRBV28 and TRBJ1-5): DVKVTQSSRYLVKRTGEKVFLECVQDMDHENMFWYRQDPGLGLRLIYFSYDVKMKEKGDIPEGYSVSREKKERFSLILESASTNQTSMYLCASRETGGSNQPQHFGDGTRLSIL.

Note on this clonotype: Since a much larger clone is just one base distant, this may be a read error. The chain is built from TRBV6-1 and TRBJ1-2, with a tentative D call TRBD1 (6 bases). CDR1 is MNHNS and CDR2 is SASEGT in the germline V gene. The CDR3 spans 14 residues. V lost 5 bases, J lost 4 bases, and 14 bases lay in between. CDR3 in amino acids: CASSPRRTAYGYTF. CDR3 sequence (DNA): TGTGCCAGCAGTCCTCGGAGGACAGCCTATGGCTACACCTTC.

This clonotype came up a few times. The chain's CDR3 is CASRGLDPGNQPQHF. CDR3 in DNA: TGTGCCAGCAGGGGACTGGATCCTGGCAATCAGCCCCAGCATTTT. The J gene is TRBJ1-5, the V gene TRBV6-1; perhaps TRBD1 as D (5 bases). Trimming cost V 6 bases and J 2 bases, with 14 bases left between them. Germline loops: CDR1 MNHNS, CDR2 SASEGT. The CDR3 covers 15 residues.

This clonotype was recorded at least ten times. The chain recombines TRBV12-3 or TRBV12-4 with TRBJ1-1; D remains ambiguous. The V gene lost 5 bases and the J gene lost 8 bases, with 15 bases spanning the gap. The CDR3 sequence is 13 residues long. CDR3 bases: TGTGCCAGCAGTCTCACCATGGGTCGGGAAGCTTTCTTT. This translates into CASSLTMGREAFF.

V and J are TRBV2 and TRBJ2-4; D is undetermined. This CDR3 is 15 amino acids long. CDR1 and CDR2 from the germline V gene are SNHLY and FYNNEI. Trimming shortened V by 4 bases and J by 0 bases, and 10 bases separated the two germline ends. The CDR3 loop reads CASSVHSLAKNIQYF. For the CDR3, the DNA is TGTGCCAGCAGTGTTCACAGCCTAGCCAAAAACATTCAGTACTTC.

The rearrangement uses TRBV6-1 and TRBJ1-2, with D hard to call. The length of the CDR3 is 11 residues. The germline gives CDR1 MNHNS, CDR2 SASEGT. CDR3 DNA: TGTAGTACTCGAGTCGACTATGGCTACACCTTC. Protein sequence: CSTRVDYGYTF.

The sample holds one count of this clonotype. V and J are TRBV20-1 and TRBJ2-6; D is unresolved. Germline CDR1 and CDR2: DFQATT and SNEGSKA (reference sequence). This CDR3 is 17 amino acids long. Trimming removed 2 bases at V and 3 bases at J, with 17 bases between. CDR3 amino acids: CSARSGGQGIGANVLTF. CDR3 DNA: TGCAGTGCTAGATCTGGCGGCCAAGGGATTGGGGCCAACGTCCTGACTTTC.

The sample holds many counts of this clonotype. CDR3 DNA: TGTGCCAGCAGTGTGGAGGTAGGAGAGACCCAGTACTTC. Its protein product is CASSVEVGETQYF. The V call is TRBV2, the J call TRBJ2-5; a possible D gene is TRBD2 (5 bases). V was shortened by 4 bases and J by 4 bases, with 10 bases between the two germline ends. CDR1 is SNHLY, CDR2 FYNNEI, per germline. CDR3 length equals 13 residues. The variable domain in full, completed from reference TRBV2 and TRBJ2-5, reads EPEVTQTPSHQVTQMGQEVILRCVPISNHLYFYWYRQILGQKVEFLVSFYNNEISEKSEIFDDQFSVERPDGSNFTLKIRSTKLEDSAMYFCASSVEVGETQYFGPGTRLLVL.

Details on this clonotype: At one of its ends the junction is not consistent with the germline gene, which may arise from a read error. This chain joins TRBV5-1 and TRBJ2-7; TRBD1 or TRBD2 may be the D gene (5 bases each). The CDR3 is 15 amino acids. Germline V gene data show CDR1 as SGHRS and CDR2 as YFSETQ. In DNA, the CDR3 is TGCGCCAGCAGCTTTGACGGGGCTCAGGGACGAGCAGCTTTCTTC. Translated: CASSFDGAQGRAAFF.

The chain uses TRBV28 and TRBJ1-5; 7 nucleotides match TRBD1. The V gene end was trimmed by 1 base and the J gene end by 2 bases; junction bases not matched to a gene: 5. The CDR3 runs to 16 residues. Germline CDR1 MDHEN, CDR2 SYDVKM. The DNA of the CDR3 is TGTGCCAGCAGTTTATTAGTAGGGGGCGGCAATCAGCCCCAGCATTTT. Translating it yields CASSLLVGGGNQPQHF.

CDR3 sequence: CASSYSGHTSGRALGELFF. For the CDR3, the DNA is TGTGCCAGCAGTTACTCGGGACACACTAGCGGGAGGGCCCTGGGGGAGCTGTTTTTT. V gene TRBV6-2 or TRBV6-3 combines with J gene TRBJ2-2, with 13 bases aligning to TRBD2. CDR3 length: 19 residues. V shed 0 bases and J 8 bases; nucleotides not matched to a gene: 12. Germline CDR1 and CDR2: MNHEY and SVGEGT.

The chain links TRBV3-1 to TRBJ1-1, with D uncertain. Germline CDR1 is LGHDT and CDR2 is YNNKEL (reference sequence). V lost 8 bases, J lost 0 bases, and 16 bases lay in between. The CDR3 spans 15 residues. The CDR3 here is CASSSDLTMNTEAFF. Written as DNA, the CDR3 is TGTGCCAGCTCCTCGGACTTGACCATGAACACTGAAGCTTTCTTT. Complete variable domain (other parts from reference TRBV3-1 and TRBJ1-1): DTAVSQTPKYLVTQMGNDKSIKCEQNLGHDTMYWYKQDSKKFLKIMFSYNNKELIINETVPNRFSPKSPDKAHLNLHINSLELGDSAVYFCASSSDLTMNTEAFFGQGTRLTVV.